The sequence of this TCR beta chain was determined in a study of human T cells and chemical hapten exposure. For the study at large: Epicutaneous patch tests delivered 0.01% DPC to the upper back, with evaluation at 6 days. A patient group, mainly female, showed alopecia areata, totalis or universalis. Overall study results and limits: DPC sensitization did not alter TCRs above 1 in 1000 frequency.

Stated time point: patch test 3, about 24 weeks after DPC sensitization. Treatment meaning: therapeutic diphenylcyclopropenone sensitization with weekly scalp DPC. Whole blood that had not been fractionated was the source of extracted total RNA. Deletions cut 2 bases from V and 1 base from J, with 6 bases between. The CDR3 loop spans 14 amino acids. The V gene's germline CDR1 is KGHSH and CDR2 LQKENI. Using its own MiXCR run on the RACE reads, TCRdb lists one record per CDR3 protein. The table records 90,000 to 110,000 distinct CDR3 sequences, 34% of them present only once. A remark on this clonotype: The antigen is undetermined.

The chain uses TRBV18 and TRBJ1-5; D is ambiguous. The TCR sequence derives from a man aged 35 to 55 with alopecia areata. Some clones in this sample may be carry-over from other donors' samples. This material consisted of whole blood, taken in connection with sensitization to the hapten diphenylcyclopropenone (DPC). The chain's CDR3 is CASSPSGSNQPQHF. The DNA of the CDR3 is TGTGCCAGCTCACCATCGGGGAGCAATCAGCCCCAGCATTTT.